This T cell receptor (beta chain) is drawn from a study of OX40 agonist ivuxolimab in advanced cancers. Study-wide context: Dose-escalation patients suffered from hepatocellular carcinoma, melanoma, renal cell or head and neck cancer. Partial responses were achieved by three patients: one hepatocellular carcinoma, two cutaneous melanoma. Study results and caveats: There were, on average, more expanded clones in CD8+ T cells than in CD4+.

Profiled with immunoSEQ multiplex PCR; TCRdb holds only in-frame clones, not every one. The sample includes about 79,000 clones, 80% to 95% of them seen just once. J gave up 5 bases and V 2 bases, and 3 bases lay outside the gene matches. The CDR3 consists of 13 residues. Germline CDR1 ENHRY, CDR2 SYGVKD. To note about this clone: Its antigen remains unidentified.

Sequencing used CD4+ or CD8+ T cells sorted from blood, obtained in a trial of the OX40 agonist ivuxolimab. This receptor was taken from an adult with an advanced solid tumor such as melanoma, head and neck, liver or kidney cancer. The gene calls are TRBV10-3 and TRBJ2-7; TRBD2 agrees at 7 bases. The CDR3 DNA reads TGTGCCATCAGTGAGGCGGGAGAGAACGAGCAGTACTTC. It codes for CAISEAGENEQYF.